A single sample gave rise to the 19 T cell receptor beta chains below, sequenced in a study of blood T cell repertoires in COVID-19. Sequenced by immunoSEQ multiplex PCR; TCRdb stores in-frame clones only, minus some. The sample holds 70,000 to 95,000 clones, approximately 80% seen once. Sequencing was performed on peripheral blood. These receptors came from a woman in her forties with active or convalescent COVID-19.

The gene calls are TRBV9 and TRBJ2-7, with 7 nucleotides matching TRBD1. The CDR3 runs 14 residues. V shed 3 bases, J shed 2 bases, and the junction held 5 bases outside the gene matches. Germline CDR1 SGDLS, CDR2 YYNGEE. The CDR3 nucleotides read TGTGCCAGCAGCGCCCGACAGGGAGCCTACGAGCAGTACTTC. Its translation: CASSARQGAYEQYF.

V and J are TRBV10-3 and TRBJ1-5; D is possibly TRBD1 (5 bases). Germline CDR1 is ENHRY and CDR2 is SYGVKD. V was pared by 1 base and J by 2 bases, with 15 bases between. The CDR3 has 17 residues. The CDR3 DNA follows: TGTGCCATCAGTGAGTTTGCGGGGCAGGGAGGCAATCAGCCCCAGCATTTT. This sequence encodes CAISEFAGQGGNQPQHF.

The chain employs TRBV6-2 or TRBV6-3 and TRBJ1-1, with a possible D match to TRBD1 (6 bases). Trimming stripped 4 bases from V and 11 bases from J, with 23 bases between. The CDR3 is 15 amino acids. Germline CDR1 is MNHEY and CDR2 is SVGEGT. The CDR3 region is CASSSPLDSPPVAFF. CDR3 in DNA: TGTGCCAGCAGTTCCCCCTTGGACAGTCCCCCTGTGGCTTTCTTT.

V is TRBV6-2 or TRBV6-3 and J is TRBJ1-5; 7 bases align to TRBD1. The CDR3 length is 16 residues. The germline V gene encodes CDR1 MNHEY and CDR2 SVGEGT. V gave up 4 bases and J gave up 3 bases; unmatched junction bases: 9. CDR3 nucleotide sequence: TGTGCCAGCAGTTCCCGGACAGGCCAGTACAATCAGCCCCAGCATTTT. It encodes CASSSRTGQYNQPQHF.

The V gene is TRBV3-1 (or the pseudogene TRBV3-2), the J gene TRBJ2-1; no clear D gene. From germline, CDR1 is LGHDT and CDR2 YNNKEL (reference sequence). The germline V and J ends were trimmed by 0 bases and 0 bases, with 15 bases remaining between them. The CDR3 sequence is 18 residues long. The CDR3 DNA follows: TGTGCCAGCAGCCAAGAGAGGTGGGTGATGAGCTCCTACAATGAGCAGTTCTTC. Encoded protein: CASSQERWVMSSYNEQFF.

The chain recombines TRBV24-1 with TRBJ2-5, with 14 bases that match TRBD2. This CDR3 has 16 residues. Germline V gene lookup returns CDR1 KGHDR and CDR2 SFDVKD. V lost 4 bases to trimming and J lost 3 bases; unmatched junction nucleotides: 3. The CDR3 coding sequence is TGTGCCACCAGTGAGACGGGACTAGCGGGAGAAGAGACCCAGTACTTC. Amino acids: CATSETGLAGEETQYF.

This chain connects TRBV5-8 to TRBJ1-5; a weak D match, TRBD1 (5 bases). The ends were cut back, 0 bases at V and 11 bases at J, with 15 bases in the middle. CDR1 is SGHTS and CDR2 is YDEGEE in the germline V gene. The CDR3 has 14 amino acids. The CDR3 spells CASSLDRSLGAQHF. The CDR3 bases are TGTGCCAGCAGCTTGGACAGGAGTTTAGGGGCCCAGCATTTT.

The genes are TRBV28 and TRBJ1-1; 9 bases fit TRBD1. Germline V lookup: CDR1 MDHEN, CDR2 SYDVKM. The CDR3 consists of 16 residues. With 4 bases clipped from V and 8 bases from J, the junction kept 14 bases outside the gene matches. For the CDR3, the DNA is TGTGCCAGCAGTTCTGGTGCGGAAACAGGGGGCCTGGAAGCTTTCTTT. Translated: CASSSGAETGGLEAFF.

The rearrangement uses TRBV9 and TRBJ2-5; 13 bases are shared with TRBD2. The V gene's germline CDR1 is SGDLS and CDR2 YYNGEE. The CDR3 is made up of 19 amino acids. Trimming took 4 bases from V and 5 from J; bases not matched to a gene: 17. This CDR3 reads CASSRGATGTSGIWETQYF. The CDR3 region has the DNA TGTGCCAGCAGCCGTGGTGCCACCGGGACTAGCGGGATATGGGAGACCCAGTACTTC.

This clone was seen once. The chain employs TRBV2 and TRBJ1-2; D is perhaps TRBD1 (5 bases). This CDR3 spans 15 amino acids. V was trimmed by 1 base and J by 4 bases, leaving 13 bases between them. The germline CDR1 and CDR2 sequences are SNHLY and FYNNEI. DNA for the CDR3: TGTGCCAGCAGTGAAGAAGCGGGGCAGGGCTATGGCTACACCTTC. It specifies CASSEEAGQGYGYTF.

The V gene is TRBV6-2 or TRBV6-3, the J gene TRBJ2-1; a possible D gene is TRBD2 (6 bases). In germline, CDR1 is MNHEY, CDR2 SVGEGT. CDR3 length equals 17 residues. V was pared by 2 bases and J by 3 bases, with 17 bases between. In DNA, the CDR3 is TGTGCCAGCAGTTACCCCCTGGGGTGGGAGGACTACAATGAGCAGTTCTTC. It specifies CASSYPLGWEDYNEQFF.

The rearrangement uses TRBV6-1 and TRBJ1-6; D is perhaps TRBD1 (5 bases). This CDR3 contains 16 residues. Trimming removed 4 bases at V and 8 bases at J, with 18 bases between. Germline loops: CDR1 MNHNS, CDR2 SASEGT. The CDR3 spells CASSGGRGKADSPLHF. The CDR3 nucleotides read TGTGCCAGCAGTGGAGGGAGGGGAAAGGCGGATTCACCCCTCCACTTT.

The sample holds one count of this clone. V gene TRBV4-1 combines with J gene TRBJ1-4; D not resolved. Deletions cut 3 bases from V and 4 bases from J, with 18 bases between. Germline loops: CDR1 MGHRA, CDR2 YSYEKL. This CDR3 spans 17 amino acids. In nucleotides, the CDR3 is TGCGCCAGCAGCCAGTTCCCCTTCCCGGGTAGTAATGAAAAACTGTTTTTT. It specifies CASSQFPFPGSNEKLFF.

The chain carries TRBV7-9 and TRBJ2-6; 9 bases are shared with TRBD1. The V segment lost 5 bases and the J segment 2 bases; nucleotides outside the gene matches: 7. Germline CDR1 SEHNR, CDR2 FQNEAQ (reference sequence). CDR3 length equals 17 residues. CDR3 region: CASSTRDRDPGANVLTF. The CDR3 DNA reads TGTGCCAGCAGCACCAGGGACAGGGATCCTGGGGCCAACGTCCTGACTTTC.

The chain links TRBV11-2 to TRBJ1-2; the D is unclear. Trimming took off 2 bases at V and 8 bases at J, with 12 bases between the two ends. CDR3 length equals 13 residues. Germline CDR1 reads SGHAT; CDR2 reads FQNNGV. The CDR3 is CASSLLREQGYTF. The CDR3 bases are TGTGCCAGCAGCTTATTACGGGAACAGGGCTACACCTTC.

This clone appeared a few times. The rearrangement uses TRBV12-5 and TRBJ2-1; D not certain. This CDR3 is 12 amino acids long. Trimming left V 2 bases short and J 9 bases short, with 8 bases between. The germline CDR1 and CDR2 sequences are LGHNT and FRNRAP. DNA for the CDR3: TGTGCTAGTGGTTTGAAATTCCTTGAGCAGTTCTTC. It specifies CASGLKFLEQFF. The full variable domain, completed using reference TRBV12-5 and TRBJ2-1, is DARVTQTPRHKVTEMGQEVTMRCQPILGHNTVFWYRQTMMQGLELLAYFRNRAPLDDSGMPKDRFSAEMPDATLATLKIQPSEPRDSAVYFCASGLKFLEQFFGPGTRLTVL.

V is TRBV6-6 and J is TRBJ2-1, with 9 bases fitting TRBD1. Trimming cost V 7 bases and J 4 bases; bases outside gene matches: 8. CDR3 length: 15 amino acids. Germline V gene lookup returns CDR1 MNHNY and CDR2 SVGAGI (reference sequence). Written as DNA, the CDR3 is TGTGCCAGCAAGTACCGGGACAGGGAATACAATGAGCAGTTCTTC. It codes for CASKYRDREYNEQFF.

The chain links TRBV27 to TRBJ2-2, with D perhaps TRBD1 (6 bases). The V gene lost 0 bases and the J gene lost 6 bases, with 11 bases spanning the gap. CDR1 and CDR2 from the germline V gene are MNHEY and SMNVEV (reference sequence). The CDR3 covers 15 residues. CDR3 in DNA: TGTGCCAGCAGTTTATCGGTCAGGGGAGCCGGGGAGCTGTTTTTT. It specifies CASSLSVRGAGELFF.

To note about this clone: The germline gene is not matched at one end of the junction; a read error may be the cause. The chain couples TRBV15 to TRBJ1-4, with D possibly being TRBD1 (6 bases). Per germline, CDR1 LNHNV and CDR2 YYDKDF (reference sequence). The CDR3 totals 13 residues. CDR3: CATSRDWERGPIF. The CDR3 nucleotides read TGTGCCACCAGCAGAGATTGGGAGCGGGGGCCCATTTTT.